This is a list of T cell receptor beta chains from one sample in a study of Tregs in tolerant kidney transplant recipients. Assay: immunoSEQ multiplex PCR; the TCRdb copy retains only in-frame clones and omits some. The table records roughly 80,000 clones, 90% to 95% of them present only once. The material was CD4+ T cells from blood (PBMCs), obtained 24 months after the transplant. These TCRs come from a human patient who received a combined kidney and bone marrow transplant. The graft donor may account for some of the T cells. The CDR3 runs from the conserved cysteine through the conserved F or W. Fields, in order: clone size, J gene, D gene, V gene, CDR3 protein, CDR3 DNA. The D gene is left open where the match is weak. Size is stated for part of the rows, as once, few or many counts, or as a class when the clone is expanded.

>-|TRBJ1-2|-|TRBV18
CASSPPIAGNYGYTF
TGTGCCAGCTCACCACCAATTGCAGGGAACTATGGCTACACCTTC
>-|TRBJ2-7|TRBD1|TRBV7-6
CASSSQTGSSYEQYF
TGTGCCAGCAGCTCTCAGACAGGGAGCTCCTACGAGCAGTACTTC
>-|TRBJ1-5|-|TRBV5-1
CASSLAGIGSNQPQHF
TGCGCCAGCAGCTTAGCGGGGATCGGAAGCAATCAGCCCCAGCATTTT
>-|TRBJ1-5|-|TRBV21-1
CASSKPPRRINQPQHF
TGTGCCAGCAGCAAACCCCCCAGGCGCATTAATCAGCCCCAGCATTTT
>-|TRBJ2-5|TRBD2|TRBV11-2
CASASGGFQETQYF
TGTGCCAGCGCTAGCGGGGGGTTCCAAGAGACCCAGTACTTC
>-|TRBJ2-2|TRBD2|TRBV4-2
CASSQGAGGFTGELFF
TGTGCCAGCAGCCAAGGGGCCGGGGGGTTTACCGGGGAGCTGTTTTTT
>-|TRBJ2-3|TRBD2|TRBV4-1
CASSSTSGRAPNTQYF
TGCGCCAGCAGTTCTACTAGCGGGAGGGCCCCGAATACGCAGTATTTT
>-|TRBJ1-2|-|TRBV12-5
CASGLVQTSGVDYGYTF
TGTGCTAGTGGTTTGGTACAGACATCAGGGGTGGACTATGGCTACACCTTC
>-|TRBJ1-3|-|TRBV6-5
CATADSGNTIYF
TGTGCCACCGCGGACTCTGGAAACACCATATATTTT
>-|TRBJ1-2|-|TRBV2
CASSLQNANYGYTF
TGTGCCAGCAGTTTACAAAACGCTAACTATGGCTACACCTTC
>-|TRBJ2-3|TRBD1|TRBV4-1
CASSQGDSWDTQYF
TGCGCCAGCAGCCAAGGGGACAGTTGGGATACGCAGTATTTT
>-|TRBJ2-1|-|TRBV6-6
CASSLRPTNENEQFF
TGTGCCAGCAGCCTACGACCGACAAACGAGAATGAGCAGTTCTTC
>few|TRBJ1-1|-|TRBV5-1
CASSLVGRLGNTEAFF
TGCGCCAGCAGCTTGGTGGGCCGCTTGGGGAACACTGAAGCTTTCTTT
>-|TRBJ2-5|-|TRBV6-5
CASSYPRTAPETQYF
TGTGCCAGCAGTTACCCCAGGACTGCCCCAGAGACCCAGTACTTC
>-|TRBJ1-5|-|TRBV4-3
CASSQKANTGDQPQHF
TGCGCCAGCAGCCAAAAGGCTAACACAGGTGATCAGCCCCAGCATTTT
>-|TRBJ2-7|TRBD2|TRBV7-9
CASSLSGAGSYEQYF
TGTGCCAGCAGCTTAAGCGGGGCCGGATCCTACGAGCAGTACTTC